The rows below give T cell receptor beta chains drawn from one sample of a study of shared clonotypes between healthy human individuals. Sequencing was performed with immunoSEQ multiplex PCR; in TCRdb, only in-frame clones are kept and a portion is missing. The sample holds around 2,000,000 clones, just under 95% seen once. Material for sequencing was naive CD8+ T cells sorted from blood. The receptors here all came from a young man in good health. The CDR3 runs from the conserved cysteine through the conserved F or W. A D gene is named only where the DNA matches it firmly. Clone size, where shown, is once, few, many, or a class for clones that have expanded.

CDR3	DNA	J	V	size	D
CASSLTMTGELFF	TGTGCCAGCAGTTTAACTATGACCGGGGAGCTGTTTTTT	TRBJ2-2	TRBV6-4	NA	NA
CASSLGRSSGNTIYF	TGTGCCAGCAGCTTGGGCAGAAGCTCTGGAAACACCATATATTTT	TRBJ1-3	TRBV11-2	few	NA
CASSFISTNTGELFF	TGTGCCAGCAGCTTCATAAGCACGAACACCGGGGAGCTGTTTTTT	TRBJ2-2	TRBV5-6	NA	NA
CASTTLGVTGANVLTF	TGTGCCAGCACCACTCTAGGGGTGACCGGGGCCAACGTCCTGACTTTC	TRBJ2-6	TRBV27	NA	NA
CASSIGTGSHEKLFF	TGTGCCAGTAGTATCGGGACAGGGTCGCATGAAAAACTGTTTTTT	TRBJ1-4	TRBV19	NA	TRBD1
CASSLSFAAPQHF	TGTGCCAGCAGTTTATCGTTCGCCGCGCCCCAGCATTTT	TRBJ1-5	TRBV27	once	NA
CAWSGRDGLSYEQYF	TGTGCCTGGAGTGGGAGGGACGGACTATCCTACGAGCAGTACTTC	TRBJ2-7	TRBV30	NA	NA
CASSYSGGNQPQHF	TGTGCCAGCAGTTACTCAGGGGGAAATCAGCCCCAGCATTTT	TRBJ1-5	TRBV6-5	NA	NA
CASSIGGSSYEQYF	TGTGCCAGTAGTATTGGGGGCAGCTCCTACGAGCAGTACTTC	TRBJ2-7	TRBV19	NA	NA
CASSPGVGGSTDTQYF	TGTGCCAGCAGCCCCGGGGTGGGAGGCAGCACAGATACGCAGTATTTT	TRBJ2-3	TRBV5-5	NA	NA
CASRRTGAWDEQYF	TGTGCCAGCAGGAGGACAGGGGCCTGGGACGAGCAGTACTTC	TRBJ2-7	TRBV6-6	NA	TRBD1
CASSYIQGTYGYTF	TGTGCCAGCAGTTACATTCAGGGGACCTATGGCTACACCTTC	TRBJ1-2	TRBV6-6	NA	NA
CASSQDDPEQFF	TGCGCCAGCAGCCAAGATGACCCTGAGCAGTTCTTC	TRBJ2-1	TRBV4-1	NA	NA
CASGLAYSYEQYF	TGTGCCAGCGGACTAGCTTACTCCTACGAGCAGTACTTC	TRBJ2-7	TRBV6-5	NA	TRBD2
CATGEGDDYEQYF	TGTGCCACCGGAGAGGGGGATGACTACGAGCAGTACTTC	TRBJ2-7	TRBV15	NA	NA
CASSTTGLYGYTF	TGTGCCAGCAGTACGACAGGGCTTTATGGCTACACCTTC	TRBJ1-2	TRBV28	NA	TRBD1
CASSESWTGHSGELFF	TGTGCCAGCAGTGAATCGTGGACAGGGCATTCCGGGGAGCTGTTTTTT	TRBJ2-2	TRBV25-1	NA	TRBD1
CASTWAGPTGELFF	TGTGCCAGCACCTGGGCGGGTCCCACCGGGGAGCTGTTTTTT	TRBJ2-2	TRBV27	NA	NA
CASSAPGLKNTEAFF	TGTGCCAGCAGTGCTCCGGGACTCAAGAACACTGAAGCTTTCTTT	TRBJ1-1	TRBV6-5	NA	NA
CASSLSLSGTRTGELFF	TGTGCCAGCAGCTTATCTCTTAGCGGGACCAGAACCGGGGAGCTGTTTTTT	TRBJ2-2	TRBV7-8	NA	TRBD2
CASSLSAVLPNEKLFF	TGTGCCAGCAGCTTATCAGCGGTCTTACCAAATGAAAAACTGTTTTTT	TRBJ1-4	TRBV7-9	once	NA
CASSAQGEGYGYTF	TGTGCCAGCAGTGCCCAGGGCGAAGGCTATGGCTACACCTTC	TRBJ1-2	TRBV6-1	few	NA